The present T cell receptor (beta chain) was sequenced within a study of T cells in Graves' hyperthyroidism and ophthalmopathy. Study results and limitations: The model identified upcoming ophthalmopathy a median roughly 6 months ahead of onset.

TCR beta CDR3 sequences were amplified from RNA transcripts. Using the HTBI primer set, a first-round RT-PCR was run on the TCR CDR3. MiXCR, run by TCRdb on the multiplex PCR reads, gives a single entry per CDR3 protein. The sample holds around 600,000 distinct CDR3 sequences, about 14% seen once. The CDR3 loop spans 19 amino acids. Germline loops: CDR1 SNHLY, CDR2 FYNNEI. The J segment lost 2 bases and the V segment lost 8 bases, leaving 19 bases of the junction unmatched. A few counts support this clonotype. Its specificity is not known. The chain recombines TRBV2 with TRBJ2-2; 8 nucleotides align to TRBD2. What was sequenced was blood. The TCR sequence derives from a woman aged 50 to 60 with Graves' ophthalmopathy. CDR3 sequence reads: CASLNSGLVKTINTGELFF. In DNA form, the CDR3 reads TGTGCCAGCTTAAACTCGGGACTAGTGAAGACAATTAACACCGGGGAGCTGTTTTTT.